The 25 T cell receptor beta chains below were found in one sample sequenced in a study of T cell responses to AZD1222 COVID-19 vaccine. Method: immunoSEQ multiplex PCR; TCRdb's copy keeps in-frame clones and lacks some. This table has roughly 150,000 clones, 90% to 95% appearing once. Here the sequenced sample was peripheral blood, taken 28 days after the second AZD1222 dose. All receptors come from an adult who received the AZD1222 COVID-19 vaccine.

CDR3 DNA: TGTGCCAGTAGTACTTTTCGCGACTTCTCCTATAATTCACCCCTCCACTTT. Translation gives CASSTFRDFSYNSPLHF. V is TRBV19 and J is TRBJ1-6, with D hard to call. Trimming cost V 4 bases and J 0 bases, with 13 bases left between them. This CDR3 contains 17 residues. Germline values: CDR1 LNHDA, CDR2 SQIVND (reference sequence).

The chain uses TRBV11-3 and TRBJ2-3, with D possibly being TRBD1 (5 bases). CDR1 is SGHNT, CDR2 YENEEA, per germline. The V gene lost 6 bases and the J gene lost 10 bases, with 20 bases spanning the gap. The CDR3 consists of 14 residues. The CDR3 DNA follows: TGTGCCAGCAGTCTTAAGGGGCCCCCAGGTCCGCAGTATTTT. Protein sequence: CASSLKGPPGPQYF.

The table lists this clone with a count of one. V gene TRBV9 combines with J gene TRBJ2-5; 8 nucleotides agree with TRBD2. Germline-derived CDR1 and CDR2 are SGDLS and YYNGEE. The CDR3 consists of 17 residues. V shed 0 bases and J 2 bases; nucleotides not matched to a gene: 9. CDR3: CASSVAEDGGAQETQYF. In DNA, the CDR3 is TGTGCCAGCAGCGTAGCAGAGGACGGGGGGGCTCAAGAGACCCAGTACTTC.

This rearrangement joins TRBV7-9 to TRBJ1-3; 8 nucleotides agree with TRBD1. The CDR3 is 19 residues long. After removal of 5 bases from V and 0 bases from J, the junction contained 15 bases not matched to a gene. The germline V gene has CDR1 SEHNR and CDR2 FQNEAQ (reference sequence). Written as DNA, the CDR3 is TGTGCCAGCAGCCTCTTAGGTGGGACAGGCAGTCCCTCTGGAAACACCATATATTTT. Its translation: CASSLLGGTGSPSGNTIYF.

The chain joins TRBV9 to TRBJ2-2; 7 bases are a match to TRBD2. This CDR3 contains 19 residues. V lost 4 bases to trimming and J lost 1 base; unmatched junction nucleotides: 16. Germline values: CDR1 SGDLS, CDR2 YYNGEE. The CDR3 region is CASSPSLGLLNMNTGELFF. CDR3 nucleotides: TGTGCCAGCAGCCCCAGCCTGGGACTACTAAACATGAACACCGGGGAGCTGTTTTTT.

The chain uses TRBV19 and TRBJ1-5, with TRBD1 as a possible D gene (6 bases). This CDR3 region has 15 residues. CDR1 and CDR2 from the germline V gene are LNHDA and SQIVND (reference sequence). Trimming removed 5 bases at V and 3 bases at J, with 14 bases between. CDR3 nucleotide sequence: TGTGCCAGTAGTGCCTCAGGGGCCGCCAATCAGCCCCAGCATTTT. It encodes CASSASGAANQPQHF.

CDR3 residues: CASSPIPGGNQPQHF. CDR3 bases: TGTGCCAGCAGCCCTATTCCAGGGGGCAATCAGCCCCAGCATTTT. V is TRBV3-1 (or the pseudogene TRBV3-2) and J is TRBJ1-5; possible D gene TRBD1, 6 bases. Trimming pared 4 bases from V and 2 bases from J, leaving 12 bases between. The CDR3 contains 15 residues. Germline V gene data show CDR1 as LGHDT and CDR2 as YNNKEL (reference sequence).

In this sample, this clone turned up once. This chain links TRBV19 with TRBJ2-1, with 7 bases identical to TRBD2. CDR3 size: 16 residues. V shed 6 bases, J shed 6 bases, and the junction held 14 bases outside the gene matches. CDR1 is LNHDA and CDR2 is SQIVND in the germline V gene (reference sequence). The CDR3 DNA is TGTGCCAGTAGCCCCCTCACAGCGGGAAAGGGCAATGAGCAGTTCTTC. Encoded protein: CASSPLTAGKGNEQFF.

This rearrangement joins TRBV6-2 or TRBV6-3 to TRBJ1-2; 10 bases align to TRBD1. The CDR3 has 17 residues. Trimming at V came to 2 bases and at J to 4 bases, leaving 10 bases not matched to a gene. CDR1 and CDR2 from the germline V gene are MNHEY and SVGEGT. Written as DNA, the CDR3 is TGTGCCAGCAGTTACGGTTTACGGGACAGGGGCGTCTATGGCTACACCTTC. This encodes CASSYGLRDRGVYGYTF.

The V and J genes are TRBV9 and TRBJ1-5; D gene uncertain. V was cut by 0 bases and J by 5 bases, with 6 bases left in between. CDR1 is SGDLS and CDR2 is YYNGEE in the germline V gene. The CDR3 is made up of 13 amino acids. DNA of the CDR3: TGTGCCAGCAGCGTAGACGAATATCAGCCCCAGCATTTT. As protein: CASSVDEYQPQHF.

V usage is TRBV5-1 and J usage is TRBJ1-3; TRBD1 is a possible D gene (5 bases). The CDR3 runs 15 residues. Per the germline V gene, CDR1 is SGHRS and CDR2 is YFSETQ. The V and J ends lost 3 bases and 3 bases respectively, with 13 bases between them. CDR3 protein: CASSSSGTYGNTIYF. The CDR3 DNA follows: TGCGCCAGCAGCTCGTCCGGGACTTATGGAAACACCATATATTTT. The full variable domain, rest sourced from reference TRBV5-1 and TRBJ1-3, is KAGVTQTPRYLIKTRGQQVTLSCSPISGHRSVSWYQQTPGQGLQFLFEYFSETQRNKGNFPGRFSGRQFSNSRSEMNVSTLELGDSALYLCASSSSGTYGNTIYFGEGSWLTVV.

The chain recombines TRBV7-2 with TRBJ1-2, with 7 bases fitting TRBD1. Trimming cost V 0 bases and J 3 bases; bases outside gene matches: 4. Per germline, CDR1 SGHTA and CDR2 FQGNSA. The CDR3 runs to 15 residues. The CDR3 sequence is CASSLALDRHYGYTF. The CDR3 DNA reads as TGTGCCAGCAGCTTAGCGTTGGACAGGCACTATGGCTACACCTTC.

This sequence joins TRBV27 and TRBJ2-2; 10 bases align to TRBD1. Per germline, CDR1 MNHEY and CDR2 SMNVEV (reference sequence). The CDR3 loop spans 16 amino acids. After removal of 7 bases from V and 6 bases from J, the junction contained 11 bases not matched to a gene. The CDR3 region is CASTVVGQGISGELFF. As DNA, the CDR3 is TGTGCCAGCACTGTGGTGGGACAGGGGATCTCCGGGGAGCTGTTTTTT.

The CDR3 reads CASRVWDRVNEQYF. CDR3 sequence (DNA): TGTGCCAGCAGGGTGTGGGACAGGGTCAACGAGCAGTACTTC. The chain is built from TRBV2 and TRBJ2-7; 9 nucleotides match TRBD1. The ends lost 6 bases at V and 5 bases at J; junction bases unmatched: 8. This CDR3 spans 14 amino acids. Germline CDR1 and CDR2: SNHLY and FYNNEI.

The chain is built from TRBV10-3 and TRBJ2-3; TRBD2 agrees at 8 bases. The length of the CDR3 is 14 residues. J was trimmed by 5 bases and V by 9 bases; bases with no gene match: 10. Germline V gene sequence: CDR1 ENHRY, CDR2 SYGVKD. The CDR3 DNA is TGTGCCATAGGAGACCCGGGACTAGTAGATACGCAGTATTTT. This codes for CAIGDPGLVDTQYF.

The chain employs TRBV11-2 and TRBJ1-2, with D unclear. V dropped 4 bases and J dropped 8 bases, with 11 bases sitting between them. Germline lookup yields CDR1 SGHAT and CDR2 FQNNGV. The CDR3 totals 12 residues. The CDR3 here is CASSSGPRGYTF. CDR3 in DNA: TGTGCCAGCAGCTCCGGACCGCGGGGCTACACCTTC. The complete variable domain, with remaining parts taken from reference TRBV11-2 and TRBJ1-2, reads EAGVAQSPRYKIIEKRQSVAFWCNPISGHATLYWYQQILGQGPKLLIQFQNNGVVDDSQLPKDRFSAERLKGVDSTLKIQPAKLEDSAVYLCASSSGPRGYTFGSGTRLTVV.

The CDR3 DNA reads TGTGCCAGCAGCTTGGGGGGTAGGGCGAACACTGAAGCTTTCTTT. Encoded protein: CASSLGGRANTEAFF. The chain employs TRBV5-8 and TRBJ1-1; no definite D call. The CDR3 runs to 15 residues. Looked up from germline, CDR1 is SGHTS and CDR2 is YDEGEE. V lost 0 bases and J 1 base, leaving 10 bases between the germline ends.

This chain connects TRBV7-9 to TRBJ2-5; 9 positions agree with TRBD1. The ends lost 2 bases at V and 1 base at J; junction bases unmatched: 8. CDR1 is SEHNR, CDR2 FQNEAQ, per germline (reference sequence). The CDR3 consists of 17 residues. The CDR3 DNA sequence: TGTGCCAGCAGCTTATTTGGGTGGGGACAGGGCCAAGAGACCCAGTACTTC. This sequence encodes CASSLFGWGQGQETQYF.

V is TRBV7-9 and J is TRBJ1-6, with 7 bases lining up with TRBD1. CDR1 SEHNR and CDR2 FQNEAQ come from the germline V gene (reference sequence). CDR3 length equals 14 residues. Trimming at V came to 5 bases and at J to 8 bases, leaving 6 bases not matched to a gene. Here the CDR3 DNA reads TGTGCCAGCAGCCGGGACAGTGACTATTCACCCCTCCACTTT. Encoded protein: CASSRDSDYSPLHF.

This sequence joins TRBV7-2 and TRBJ2-5; no reliable D call. The germline V and J ends were trimmed by 7 bases and 1 base, with 13 bases remaining between them. Germline V lookup: CDR1 SGHTA, CDR2 FQGNSA. The CDR3 has 14 amino acids. CDR3 DNA sequence: TGTGCCAGCAACAATCCCCCGTTCCAAGAGACCCAGTACTTC. This sequence encodes CASNNPPFQETQYF.

A single count supports this clone. The chain uses TRBV7-8 and TRBJ2-7; 8 bases are shared with TRBD1. Germline V CDR1 and CDR2: SGHVS, FQNEAQ. J gave up 4 bases and V 5 bases, and 10 bases lay outside the gene matches. The CDR3 length is 15 residues. CDR3 bases: TGTGCCAGCAGCCCCCCCACAGGGGGTGGTTACGAGCAGTACTTC. This gives the protein CASSPPTGGGYEQYF.

The chain joins TRBV11-2 to TRBJ2-5; no definite D call. This CDR3 is built from 15 residues. The germline gives CDR1 SGHAT, CDR2 FQNNGV. Trimming removed 0 bases at V and 3 bases at J, with 11 bases between. CDR3 sequence: CASSLDIRLEETQYF. CDR3 DNA sequence: TGTGCCAGCAGCTTAGATATACGGCTCGAAGAGACCCAGTACTTC.

The chain couples TRBV5-1 to TRBJ1-2, with D possibly being TRBD1 (6 bases). The CDR3 totals 14 residues. Trimming left V 1 base short and J 2 bases short, with 9 bases between. Germline values: CDR1 SGHRS, CDR2 YFSETQ. CDR3: CASSLRQGNYGYTF. The CDR3 nucleotides read TGCGCCAGCAGCTTGAGGCAGGGGAACTATGGCTACACCTTC.

The chain couples TRBV24-1 to TRBJ2-2, with TRBD2 matching 7 bases. CDR3 size: 13 residues. The germline V gene encodes CDR1 KGHDR and CDR2 SFDVKD. V was pared by 9 bases and J by 1 base, with 1 base of the junction left unmatched. The DNA for the CDR3 is TGTGCCACCGGGGAGGGGAACACCGGGGAGCTGTTTTTT. This sequence encodes CATGEGNTGELFF.

The J gene is TRBJ2-7, the V gene TRBV5-1; 8 bases agree with TRBD2. V shed 3 bases and J 6 bases; nucleotides not matched to a gene: 8. CDR1 is SGHRS, CDR2 YFSETQ, per germline. The CDR3 is made up of 14 amino acids. The CDR3: CASSSGTSYREQYF. The CDR3, as DNA: TGCGCCAGCAGCTCCGGGACTAGTTATCGCGAGCAGTACTTC.